This is a list of T cell receptor beta chains from one sample in a study of blood T cell repertoires in COVID-19. TCRdb keeps only in-frame clones here, not all; method: immunoSEQ multiplex PCR. The table lists hundreds of thousands of clones, 80% to 90% of them singletons, with around 0.87% in the top ten. Material for sequencing was PBMCs or T cells enriched from blood (not recorded which). These receptors originate from a man aged 50 or older who had been exposed to COVID-19. The CDR3 runs from the conserved cysteine through the conserved F or W. The order of the fields is V gene, D gene, clone size, J gene, CDR3 DNA, CDR3 protein. D genes are given only for firm matches. Size is stated for part of the rows, as once, few or many counts, or as a class when the clone is expanded.

TRBV7-2	TRBD1	.	TRBJ2-1	TGTGCCAGCAGCCTCGGGACAGGCGGAAAGCAGTTCTTC	CASSLGTGGKQFF
TRBV7-3	TRBD2	.	TRBJ2-3	TGTGCCAGCAGCCCTGTCGGCGGGGGGGCCGCAGATACGCAGTATTTT	CASSPVGGGAADTQYF
TRBV7-2	.	.	TRBJ1-1	TGTGCCAGCAGCTGGACTGTATCCCGACGGACTGAAGCTTTCTTT	CASSWTVSRRTEAFF
TRBV5-6	TRBD1	.	TRBJ1-6	TGTGCCAGCAGCTTGATGGAGGGGGCCTCTGATTCACCCCTCCACTTT	CASSLMEGASDSPLHF
TRBV5-1	TRBD2	.	TRBJ2-1	TGCGCCAGCAGCTTCGGGGGAGGGGTGACCTACAATGAGCAGTTCTTC	CASSFGGGVTYNEQFF
TRBV4-1	.	.	TRBJ2-3	TGCGCCAGCAGCCAAGATCCTGGGGGCCTTAGCACAGATACGCAGTATTTT	CASSQDPGGLSTDTQYF
TRBV2	TRBD1	.	TRBJ1-2	TGTGCCAGCTTTTCACAGGGGAGCTATGGCTACACCTTC	CASFSQGSYGYTF
TRBV6-5	.	once	TRBJ2-5	TGTGCCAGCAGAAGGGGATTCGAAGAGACCCAGTACTTC	CASRRGFEETQYF
TRBV27	.	.	TRBJ2-7	TGTGCCAGCAGTAACGCAGGGGTCGGGACCTACGAGCAGTACTTC	CASSNAGVGTYEQYF
TRBV24-1	TRBD2	.	TRBJ2-3	TGTGCCACCAGTGAAGTCCGACTAGCTGGAGATACGCAGTATTTT	CATSEVRLAGDTQYF
TRBV5-4	TRBD1	.	TRBJ2-7	TGTGCCAGCAGTAAGGGACAGGGACGGTACGAGCAGTACTTC	CASSKGQGRYEQYF
TRBV7-9	.	.	TRBJ2-1	TGTGCCAGCAGCGTTAACAATGAGCAGTTCTTC	CASSVNNEQFF
TRBV28	.	.	TRBJ2-3	TGTGCCAGCAGTTTAAAACTGACAGATACGCAGTATTTT	CASSLKLTDTQYF
TRBV21-1	.	.	TRBJ1-2	TGTGCCAGCAGCAGAGGAAACTATGGCTACACCTTC	CASSRGNYGYTF
TRBV28	.	.	TRBJ2-1	TGTGCCAGCAGTATGAGGGGGACTGAGCAGTTCTTC	CASSMRGTEQFF
TRBV11-2	TRBD2	.	TRBJ2-4	TGTGCCAGCAGCTTGAGAGGGGAGGGCATTCAGTACTTC	CASSLRGEGIQYF
TRBV18	TRBD1	.	TRBJ1-1	TGTGCCAGCTCAGAATACGGGACAGCCACTGAAGCTTTCTTT	CASSEYGTATEAFF
TRBV30	.	.	TRBJ1-5	TGTGCCTGGAGTGGGGGACACGGCTCGAATCAGCCCCAGCATTTT	CAWSGGHGSNQPQHF
TRBV6-5	.	.	TRBJ1-1	TGTGCCAGCAGTTTTATCAGGGACACTGAAGCTTTCTTT	CASSFIRDTEAFF
TRBV7-9	.	few	TRBJ1-5	TGTGCCAGCAGCTTAGAGGGGGGGGATCAGCCCCAGCATTTT	CASSLEGGDQPQHF
TRBV4-1	TRBD2	.	TRBJ2-1	TGCGCCAGCAGCCCGAACCGGGGACTAGCTTCGGATGAGCAGTTCTTC	CASSPNRGLASDEQFF
TRBV2	.	.	TRBJ1-5	TGTGCCAGCGGCCGTTTCAGCAATCAGCCCCAGCATTTT	CASGRFSNQPQHF
TRBV29-1	.	.	TRBJ1-1	TGCAGCGTTGACGCGACAGGGAACACTGAAGCTTTCTTT	CSVDATGNTEAFF
TRBV18	.	.	TRBJ2-4	TGTGCCAGCTCACCACCGGGGGGAGGAGCCAAAAACATTCAGTACTTC	CASSPPGGGAKNIQYF
TRBV3-1/TRBV3-2	TRBD2	.	TRBJ2-1	TGTGCCAGCAGCCAAGCACCAGCGGGGGAGCTTTACAATGAGCAGTTCTTC	CASSQAPAGELYNEQFF
TRBV5-1	TRBD1	.	TRBJ2-1	TGCGCCAGCAGCTTGGCCGGGACAGCCTCAATCAATGAGCAGTTCTTC	CASSLAGTASINEQFF
TRBV19	.	.	TRBJ1-5	TGTGCCAGTAGTATAGATCTCGATCAGCCCCAGCATTTT	CASSIDLDQPQHF
TRBV7-3	TRBD2	.	TRBJ2-2	TGTGCCAGCAGCCCCCGGGGGACTAGTATCACCGGGGAGCTGTTTTTT	CASSPRGTSITGELFF